The entry that follows covers one T cell receptor beta chain sequence. Its specificity is unknown. TCRdb called the reads again in MiXCR, with one record for every CDR3 protein. The profile shows fewer than 350,000 distinct CDR3 sequences, over 7.5% of them singletons. This entry belongs to a study of T cell repertoires in cytomegalovirus infection. Overall study: Public TCR beta signature analysis indicated the presence of both CMV infection and matching HLA type. Study findings and constraints: Predominance within the ex vivo response was attributable to HLA-C-restricted CMV-specific TCR beta clonotypes. Summed public TCR beta family frequency identified CMV carriers bearing the relevant HLA.

This CDR3 comprises 13 residues. CDR1 and CDR2 (germline): LNHDA, SQIVND (reference sequence). The V end lost 3 bases, the J end lost 5 bases, and 10 bases lay between the germline ends. The origin of this receptor is a human donor in good health (CMV status not recorded). Some clones in this sample may be carry-over from other donors' samples. The J gene is TRBJ2-5, the V gene TRBV19; D is possibly TRBD1 (5 bases). The sequenced sample was PBMCs. CDR3 loop: CASSMSGSETQYF. The CDR3 nucleotides are TGTGCCAGTAGTATGTCAGGGTCGGAGACCCAGTACTTC.